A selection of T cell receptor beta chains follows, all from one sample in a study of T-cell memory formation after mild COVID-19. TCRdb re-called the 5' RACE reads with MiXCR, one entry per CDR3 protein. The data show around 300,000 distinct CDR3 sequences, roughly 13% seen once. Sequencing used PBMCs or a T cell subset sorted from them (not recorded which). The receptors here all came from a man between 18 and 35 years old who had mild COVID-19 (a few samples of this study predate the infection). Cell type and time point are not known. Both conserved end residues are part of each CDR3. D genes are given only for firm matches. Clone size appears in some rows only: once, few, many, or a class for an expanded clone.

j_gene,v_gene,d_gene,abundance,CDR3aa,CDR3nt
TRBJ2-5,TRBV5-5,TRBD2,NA,CASSLGLAGDPGTQYF,TGTGCCAGCAGCCTTGGACTAGCGGGGGATCCGGGGACCCAGTACTTC
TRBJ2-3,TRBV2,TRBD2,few,CASSDRTGGATQYF,TGTGCCAGCAGTGACCGGACGGGAGGCGCTACGCAGTATTTT
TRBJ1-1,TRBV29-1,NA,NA,CSGRWAGTEAFF,TGCAGCGGACGGTGGGCGGGCACTGAAGCTTTCTTT
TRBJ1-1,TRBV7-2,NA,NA,CASSLLAVWGAFF,TGTGCCAGCAGCTTACTGGCGGTGTGGGGAGCTTTCTTT
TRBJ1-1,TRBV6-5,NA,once,CASSYSDSANTEAFF,TGTGCCAGCAGTTACTCCGACAGTGCGAACACTGAAGCTTTCTTT
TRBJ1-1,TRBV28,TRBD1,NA,CAGTDRANTEAFF,TGTGCCGGTACAGACAGGGCGAACACTGAAGCTTTCTTT
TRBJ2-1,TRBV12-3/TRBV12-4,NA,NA,CASSLGGENNEQFF,TGTGCCAGCAGTTTAGGAGGGGAGAACAATGAGCAGTTCTTC
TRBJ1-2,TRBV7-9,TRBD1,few,CASSSRQGYGYTF,TGTGCCAGCAGCTCCCGACAGGGCTATGGCTACACCTTC
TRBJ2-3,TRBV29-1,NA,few,CSVAGILVDTQYF,TGCAGCGTTGCCGGGATCCTTGTGGATACGCAGTATTTT
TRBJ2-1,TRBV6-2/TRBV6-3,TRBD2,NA,CASTRTSAGSEQFF,TGTGCCAGTACCAGGACTAGCGCGGGAAGTGAGCAGTTCTTC
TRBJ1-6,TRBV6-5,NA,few,CASRRGPNHSPLHF,TGTGCCAGCAGAAGGGGACCGAACCATTCACCCCTCCACTTT
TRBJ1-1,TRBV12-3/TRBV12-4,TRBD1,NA,CASTRDRGVTEAFF,TGTGCCAGCACCAGGGACAGGGGGGTAACTGAAGCTTTCTTT
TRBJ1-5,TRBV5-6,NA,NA,CASSSGDQPQHF,TGTGCCAGCAGTTCAGGGGATCAGCCCCAGCATTTT
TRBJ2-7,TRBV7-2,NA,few,CASSLIGGPGQYF,TGTGCCAGCAGCTTAATCGGAGGGCCCGGGCAGTACTTC
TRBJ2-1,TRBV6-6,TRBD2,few,CASSAGGASYNEQFF,TGTGCCAGCAGCGCCGGGGGGGCCTCCTACAATGAGCAGTTCTTC
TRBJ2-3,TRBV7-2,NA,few,CASSLAGARRDTQYF,TGTGCCAGCAGCTTAGCGGGGGCCCGGCGGGATACGCAGTATTTT
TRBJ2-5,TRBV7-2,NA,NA,CASSPNEGTQETQYF,TGTGCCAGCAGCCCAAACGAGGGGACTCAAGAGACCCAGTACTTC
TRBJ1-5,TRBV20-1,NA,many,CSGTWYEGQPQHF,TGCAGTGGGACGTGGTACGAAGGTCAGCCCCAGCATTTT
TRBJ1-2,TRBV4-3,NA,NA,CASSQPDRTGYTF,TGCGCCAGCAGCCAGCCCGACAGGACGGGCTACACCTTC
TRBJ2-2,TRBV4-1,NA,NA,CASSQATAFHIVGGELFF,TGCGCCAGCAGCCAAGCGACGGCCTTTCATATCGTAGGCGGGGAGCTGTTTTTT
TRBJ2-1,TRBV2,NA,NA,CASSGWTPGVEQFF,TGTGCCAGCAGTGGTTGGACCCCGGGGGTTGAGCAGTTCTTC
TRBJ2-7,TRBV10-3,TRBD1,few,CAIRNPGQGSYEQYF,TGTGCCATCAGAAATCCGGGACAGGGCTCCTACGAGCAGTACTTC
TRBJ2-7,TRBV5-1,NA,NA,CASSSHPTGNYEQYF,TGCGCCAGCAGTAGTCACCCAACAGGAAACTACGAGCAGTACTTC
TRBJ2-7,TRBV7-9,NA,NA,CASSLGYRGGPNSYEQYF,TGTGCCAGCAGCTTAGGGTACAGGGGAGGACCGAATTCCTACGAGCAGTACTTC
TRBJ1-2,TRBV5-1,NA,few,CASSWGGNGYGYTF,TGCGCCAGCAGCTGGGGGGGGAACGGCTATGGCTACACCTTC
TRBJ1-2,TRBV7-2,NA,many,CASSPDVNYGYTF,TGTGCCAGCAGTCCGGACGTTAACTATGGCTACACCTTC
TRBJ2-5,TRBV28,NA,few,CASSFRLDPAGGTQYF,TGTGCCAGCAGTTTCCGTCTGGACCCAGCCGGTGGGACCCAGTACTTC
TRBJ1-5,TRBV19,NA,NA,CASSAPGRYQPQHF,TGTGCCAGTAGTGCTCCAGGGCGATATCAGCCCCAGCATTTT
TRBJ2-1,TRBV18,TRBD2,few,CASSPPGVAGDEQFF,TGTGCCAGCTCACCCCCGGGGGTAGCGGGAGATGAGCAGTTCTTC
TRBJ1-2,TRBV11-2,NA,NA,CASSRYSMGDYTF,TGTGCCAGCAGCCGATATTCCATGGGGGACTACACCTTC
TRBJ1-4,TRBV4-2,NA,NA,CASSRAGLELFF,TGTGCCAGCAGTCGAGCTGGGCTGGAACTGTTTTTT
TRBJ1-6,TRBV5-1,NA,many,CASSLDRVENNSPLHF,TGCGCCAGCAGCTTGGATCGGGTCGAGAACAATTCACCCCTCCACTTT
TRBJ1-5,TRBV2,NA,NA,CASSEILGTNQPQHF,TGTGCCAGCAGTGAAATATTAGGGACTAATCAGCCCCAGCATTTT
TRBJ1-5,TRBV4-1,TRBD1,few,CASSPRQGAQVQPQHF,TGCGCCAGCAGCCCGCGACAGGGGGCGCAGGTTCAGCCCCAGCATTTT
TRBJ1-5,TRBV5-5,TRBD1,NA,CASRGTDNQPQHF,TGTGCCAGCAGGGGGACAGATAATCAGCCCCAGCATTTT
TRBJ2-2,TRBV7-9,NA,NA,CASSLMLDTIYPGELFF,TGTGCCAGCAGCTTAATGCTGGACACGATCTATCCCGGGGAGCTGTTTTTT
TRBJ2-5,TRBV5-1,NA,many,CASSLMLGGQETQYF,TGCGCCAGCAGCTTGATGTTGGGTGGCCAAGAGACCCAGTACTTC
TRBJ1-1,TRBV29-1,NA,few,CSVEITVLAFF,TGCAGCGTTGAAATCACGGTCTTGGCTTTCTTT
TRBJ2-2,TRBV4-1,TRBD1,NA,CASSQEIGGANTGELFF,TGCGCCAGCAGCCAAGAAATAGGGGGCGCCAACACCGGGGAGCTGTTTTTT
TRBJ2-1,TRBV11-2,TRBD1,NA,CASSLGGTGSSYNEQFF,TGTGCCAGCAGCCTAGGGGGGACAGGGAGCTCCTACAATGAGCAGTTCTTC
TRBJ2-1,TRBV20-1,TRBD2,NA,CSSKPGGPNNEQFF,TGCAGTTCAAAGCCGGGAGGGCCCAACAATGAGCAGTTCTTC
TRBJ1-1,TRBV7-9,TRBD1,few,CASSSGQGATEAFF,TGTGCCAGCAGCTCCGGACAGGGGGCCACTGAAGCTTTCTTT
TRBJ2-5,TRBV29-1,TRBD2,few,CSVVGLEETQYF,TGCAGCGTTGTGGGACTAGAGGAGACCCAGTACTTC
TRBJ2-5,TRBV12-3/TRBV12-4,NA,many,CASSTPVGVEETQYF,TGTGCCAGCAGCACCCCGGTAGGGGTTGAAGAGACCCAGTACTTC
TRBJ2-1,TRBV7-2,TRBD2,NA,CASSLRRGVYEQFF,TGTGCCAGCAGCTTACGGCGGGGGGTATATGAGCAGTTCTTC
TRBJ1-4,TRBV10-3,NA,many,CAISEGGDFPNEKLFF,TGTGCCATCAGTGAAGGAGGGGACTTCCCTAATGAAAAACTGTTTTTT
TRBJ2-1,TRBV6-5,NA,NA,CASSSGGLDPYNEQFF,TGTGCCAGCAGTTCCGGGGGCTTGGACCCCTACAATGAGCAGTTCTTC
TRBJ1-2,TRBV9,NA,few,CASSVYGAGFYGYTF,TGTGCCAGCAGCGTATACGGGGCAGGGTTCTATGGCTACACCTTC
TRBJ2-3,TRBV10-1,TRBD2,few,CASSSETSGGSDTQYF,TGCGCCAGCAGCTCCGAGACTAGCGGGGGTAGTGATACGCAGTATTTT
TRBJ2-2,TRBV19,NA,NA,CASSIYHYTGELFF,TGTGCCAGTAGTATATACCATTACACCGGGGAGCTGTTTTTT
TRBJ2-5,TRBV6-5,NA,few,CASSYSGPGEVLYGETQYF,TGTGCCAGCAGTTACTCGGGTCCAGGGGAAGTATTGTATGGAGAGACCCAGTACTTC
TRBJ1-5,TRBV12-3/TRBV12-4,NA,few,CASSPWGGESQPQHF,TGTGCCAGCAGTCCCTGGGGGGGGGAGAGTCAGCCCCAGCATTTT
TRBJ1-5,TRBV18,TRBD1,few,CASSPSGQGHNQPQHF,TGTGCCAGCTCACCCAGCGGACAGGGTCATAATCAGCCCCAGCATTTT
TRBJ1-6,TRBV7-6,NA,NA,CASSLRSPPGKPLHF,TGTGCCAGCAGCCTCCGATCGCCCCCCGGAAAACCCCTCCACTTT
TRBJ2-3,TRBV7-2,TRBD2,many,CASSPSGGAVRTDTQYF,TGTGCCAGCAGCCCTAGCGGGGGGGCCGTCAGGACAGATACGCAGTATTTT
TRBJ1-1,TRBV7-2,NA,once,CASSFPSSGVNTEAFF,TGTGCCAGCAGCTTTCCGTCCTCGGGGGTGAACACTGAAGCTTTCTTT
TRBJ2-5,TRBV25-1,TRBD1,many,CASSEYKGQGVRAQTQYF,TGTGCCAGCAGTGAATATAAGGGACAGGGGGTAAGGGCACAGACCCAGTACTTC